Sequencing of this T cell receptor beta chain was carried out in a study of OX40 agonist ivuxolimab in advanced cancers. Describing the broader study: Ivuxolimab was an agonistic, fully human IgG2 monoclonal antibody directed against OX40 (CD134), a costimulatory receptor. Of the approximately 53 patients in dose escalation, 19 had hepatocellular carcinoma, some 15 had melanoma, 9 had renal cell carcinoma and 9 had head and neck cancer. Three dose-escalation patients achieved partial responses, one with hepatocellular carcinoma and two with cutaneous melanoma. The paper covers the monotherapy dose-escalation part of the phase I ivuxolimab trial, which included N of about 56 patients. In the dose-escalation cohort, 75% to 90% of patients were male, and the mean age was 60 years with a range of roughly 23 to 90. The point of sequencing TCRbeta in the periphery was to test whether ivuxolimab changed TCR sequence diversity and drove clonal T-cell expansion. Patients were allowed to have had prior anti-PD-1, anti-PD-L1 or anti-CTLA-4 therapy, and around 41% of the dose-escalation patients had previously received checkpoint inhibitors. Intravenous ivuxolimab was administered to patients every 2 weeks at six dose levels: 0.01, 0.1, 0.3, 1.5, 3 and 10 mg/kg. Points the paper makes about the study in general: Low levels of normalized T-cell clonal expansion were also seen in some patients who did not respond. On average, CD8+ T cells showed more expanded clones than CD4+ T cells after ivuxolimab. Clonal expansion of both CD4+ and CD8+ blood T cells was observed from baseline to week 6 at doses 0.1 to 3.0 mg/kg. Which antigens the clonally expanded peripheral T cells were specific for was not determined. In the 0.1-3.0 mg/kg groups, partial responders had among the lowest normalized peripheral clonal expansion, particularly in CD8+ T cells.

In this sample, this clone turned up once. Its antigen remains undetermined. No much larger clone exists at a distance of one base, and base qualities are not known. The junction shows trimming of 2 bases on V and 0 bases on J, plus 15 bases between the germline ends. There are 18 amino acids in the CDR3, from cysteine to phenylalanine inclusive. Only the CDR3 part of the read is kept: 54 bases, read in frame from the first base. The germline V gene encodes CDR1 SGHRS and CDR2 YFSETQ. Patients with autoimmune disease history or receiving systemic immunosuppression were excluded from the trial. Peripheral blood for TCR sequencing was collected from all dose cohorts at baseline, on cycle 4 day 1, and on cycle 7 day 1. The samples were drawn from a first-in-human, open-label, multicenter phase I dose-escalation trial of ivuxolimab. Adults with locally advanced or metastatic melanoma, renal cell, hepatocellular, or head and neck squamous cell carcinoma were enrolled in the trial. Before TCR sequencing, CD4+ and CD8+ T cells were separately sorted from peripheral blood.

Genomic DNA was isolated from the sorted cells so that the TCRbeta CDR3 region could be sequenced. TCRbeta CDR3 regions were sequenced using the immunoSEQ Assay. The clones in this table, taken by TCRdb from immuneACCESS, are in-frame only. Not every clone is retained; where verified, under half of the shortfall comes from an unresolved V gene, and the cause of the rest is unknown. This sample has 45,000 to 65,000 clones in its table, and roughly 87% of those were observed once. Together, the top ten hold roughly 10% of the sample. The specimen comprised CD4+ or CD8+ T cells sorted from blood, sampled in a trial of the OX40 agonist ivuxolimab. The chain is made from TRBV5-1 and TRBJ2-6; TRBD1 might be the D gene, on 5 matching bases. The receptor was derived from an adult with an advanced solid tumor such as melanoma, head and neck, liver or kidney cancer. The nucleotides are TGCGCCAGCAGCTTAAGAGAAGACAGCATCTCTGGGGCCAACGTCCTGACTTTC. Its coded protein is CASSLREDSISGANVLTF.